These 16 T cell receptor beta chains share one sample of origin, sequenced in a study of cytomegalovirus exposure and HLA in healthy donors. The primer mix had 60 Vbeta and 13 Jbeta primers. The method was immunoSEQ multiplex PCR; TCRdb's version includes in-frame clones alone and lacks a portion of them. The listing records roughly 140,000 clones. The material sequenced was PBMCs. The origin of the receptors is a male donor in good health and CMV-seronegative.

The chain is built from TRBV28 and TRBJ1-2, with TRBD1 matching over 9 bases. The V gene's germline CDR1 is MDHEN and CDR2 SYDVKM. V shed 2 bases, J shed 8 bases, and the junction held 9 bases outside the gene matches. The CDR3 spans 15 residues. CDR3 in amino acids: CASSLADRGAAGYTF. The CDR3 DNA sequence: TGTGCCAGCAGTTTAGCTGACAGGGGGGCGGCAGGCTACACCTTC.

This chain links TRBV6-1 with TRBJ2-1, with a tentative D call TRBD1 (6 bases). The CDR3 covers 18 residues. V was trimmed by 2 bases and J by 0 bases, leaving 17 bases between them. Germline values: CDR1 MNHNS, CDR2 SASEGT. CDR3 residues: CASSEHHRAGGSYNEQFF. CDR3 bases: TGTGCCAGCAGTGAACATCACAGGGCTGGGGGCTCCTACAATGAGCAGTTCTTC.

The V and J genes are TRBV27 and TRBJ1-1; D is undetermined. Trimming shortened V by 4 bases and J by 2 bases, and 8 bases separated the two germline ends. The length of the CDR3 is 13 residues. Per the germline V gene, CDR1 is MNHEY and CDR2 is SMNVEV (reference sequence). Here the CDR3 reads CASSSRSNTEAFF. The DNA of the CDR3 is TGTGCCAGCAGTTCCCGCAGTAACACTGAAGCTTTCTTT.

The rearrangement joins TRBV7-9 to TRBJ2-3; D may be TRBD2 (5 bases). Germline V CDR1 and CDR2: SEHNR, FQNEAQ (reference sequence). V lost 7 bases, J lost 6 bases, and 8 bases lay in between. The CDR3 is made up of 11 amino acids. CDR3 protein: CASTRTDTQYF. The DNA for the CDR3 is TGTGCCAGCACCCGGACTGATACGCAGTATTTT.

V usage is TRBV30 and J usage is TRBJ1-4; 8 nucleotides agree with TRBD1. J gave up 3 bases and V 2 bases, and 17 bases lay outside the gene matches. The CDR3 is 19 amino acids. Looked up from germline, CDR1 is GTSNPN and CDR2 is SVGIG (reference sequence). CDR3 sequence: CAWSRGTGGFWSSNEKLFF. For the CDR3, the DNA is TGTGCCTGGAGTCGAGGAACAGGGGGGTTCTGGTCTTCTAATGAAAAACTGTTTTTT.

This chain joins TRBV4-3 and TRBJ2-2; no reliable D call. From germline, CDR1 is LGHNA and CDR2 YSLEER. Trimming pared 4 bases from V and 2 bases from J, leaving 11 bases between. The CDR3 loop spans 15 amino acids. The DNA for the CDR3 is TGCGCCAGCAGCCTCACGGAGCTTAACACCGGGGAGCTGTTTTTT. Translation: CASSLTELNTGELFF.

The chain couples TRBV7-9 to TRBJ2-2; 11 bases align to TRBD1. This CDR3 comprises 15 residues. The germline gives CDR1 SEHNR, CDR2 FQNEAQ (reference sequence). After removal of 7 bases from V and 6 bases from J, the junction contained 7 bases not matched to a gene. The CDR3 here is CASTPGQGVAGELFF. In nucleotides, the CDR3 is TGTGCCAGCACCCCGGGACAGGGGGTAGCCGGGGAGCTGTTTTTT.

The chain links TRBV9 to TRBJ1-1; D ambiguous. The V end lost 4 bases, the J end lost 4 bases, and 14 bases lay between the germline ends. Germline values: CDR1 SGDLS, CDR2 YYNGEE. This CDR3 region has 14 residues. CDR3 sequence reads: CASSLEPAGTEAFF. The DNA of the CDR3 is TGTGCCAGCAGCCTCGAGCCGGCGGGCACTGAAGCTTTCTTT.

The chain combines TRBV5-6 with TRBJ2-5; weak D call: TRBD2 (6 bases). Trimming stripped 5 bases from V and 5 bases from J, with 22 bases between. This CDR3 contains 16 residues. Germline V gives CDR1 SGHDT, CDR2 YYEEEE. The CDR3 DNA sequence: TGTGCCAGCAGTGAACCGGGACTTATTACGGGCGAGACCCAGTACTTC. Translation gives CASSEPGLITGETQYF.

The chain joins TRBV9 to TRBJ2-3; possible D gene TRBD1, 5 bases. Germline loops: CDR1 SGDLS, CDR2 YYNGEE. V lost 7 bases and J lost 0, with 12 bases in between. The CDR3 contains 14 residues. Here the CDR3 reads CASGLGASTDTQYF. CDR3 DNA sequence: TGTGCCAGCGGTCTTGGGGCGAGCACAGATACGCAGTATTTT. Complete variable domain (other parts from reference TRBV9 and TRBJ2-3): DSGVTQTPKHLITATGQRVTLRCSPRSGDLSVYWYQQSLDQGLQFLIQYYNGEERAKGNILERFSAQQFPDLHSELNLSSLELGDSALYFCASGLGASTDTQYFGPGTRLTVL.

V usage is TRBV27 and J usage is TRBJ1-1; D possibly corresponds to TRBD1 (5 bases). The V and J ends lost 6 bases and 1 base respectively, with 9 bases between them. This CDR3 is 13 amino acids long. CDR1 is MNHEY and CDR2 is SMNVEV in the germline V gene (reference sequence). The CDR3 loop is CASSSGGNTEAFF. CDR3 sequence (DNA): TGTGCCAGCAGCTCGGGGGGGAACACTGAAGCTTTCTTT.

The chain links TRBV6-5 to TRBJ1-2; tentative D call: TRBD1 (6 bases). This CDR3 is 13 amino acids long. V was cut by 7 bases and J by 4 bases, with 13 bases left in between. CDR1 is MNHEY and CDR2 is SVGAGI in the germline V gene. Written as DNA, the CDR3 is TGTGCCAGCACACCGGGACACCCCTATGGCTACACCTTC. It codes for CASTPGHPYGYTF.

The CDR3 reads CASRDRLGYGYTF. DNA of the CDR3: TGTGCCAGCCGGGACAGGCTCGGCTATGGCTACACCTTC. The gene calls are TRBV2 and TRBJ1-2, with TRBD1 identical over 8 bases. This CDR3 has 13 amino acids. Germline V CDR1 and CDR2: SNHLY, FYNNEI. Trimming cost V 8 bases and J 4 bases; bases outside gene matches: 6.

The CDR3 here is CASSQSTGATNEKLFF. The CDR3 nucleotides read TGTGCCAGCAGCCAAAGCACGGGGGCAACTAATGAAAAACTGTTTTTT. The chain combines TRBV9 with TRBJ1-4, with D maybe TRBD1 (5 bases). The V end lost 4 bases, the J end lost 0 bases, and 13 bases lay between the germline ends. CDR3 size: 16 residues. In germline, CDR1 is SGDLS, CDR2 YYNGEE.

The V gene is TRBV29-1, the J gene TRBJ1-2, with TRBD1 as a possible D gene (5 bases). Per the germline V gene, CDR1 is SQVTM and CDR2 is ANQGSEA. The V end lost 0 bases, the J end lost 7 bases, and 21 bases lay between the germline ends. The CDR3 has 16 amino acids. CDR3 amino acids: CSVEDRQSKSLGGYTF. In DNA form, the CDR3 reads TGCAGCGTTGAAGATCGACAGAGTAAAAGTCTGGGTGGCTACACCTTC.

The J gene is TRBJ2-5, the V gene TRBV27; TRBD1 is a possible D gene (5 bases). V gave up 2 bases and J gave up 4 bases, with 17 bases separating them. This CDR3 comprises 16 residues. From germline, CDR1 is MNHEY and CDR2 SMNVEV (reference sequence). The CDR3 here is CASSLRSRAVGETQYF. CDR3 nucleotides: TGTGCCAGCAGTTTACGATCCAGGGCGGTAGGAGAGACCCAGTACTTC.